The clone carrying this T cell receptor (beta chain) was picked up many times. As yet, its antigen is unknown. RNA transcripts provided the source from which TCR beta CDR3 regions were amplified. First-round RT-PCR with HTBI primers amplified the TCR CDR3 region. TCRdb re-derived calls from the multiplex PCR reads in MiXCR, one entry per CDR3 protein. The sample records 600,000 to 900,000 distinct CDR3 sequences, less than 20% being singletons. The data belong to a study of T cells in Graves' hyperthyroidism and ophthalmopathy. Study results and limitations: The blood repertoire included most of the expanded thyroid clonotypes above 0.001.

V was shortened by 6 bases and J by 0 bases, with 10 bases between the two germline ends. The CDR3 totals 14 residues. The germline V gene encodes CDR1 LNHDA and CDR2 SQIVND (reference sequence). The clonotype originates from a man aged 18-30 years with Graves' hyperthyroidism. V gene TRBV19 combines with J gene TRBJ2-3; possibly TRBD1 for D (6 bases). The sample consisted of blood. CDR3 residues: CASRQGISTDTQYF. The CDR3 nucleotides are TGTGCCAGTAGACAGGGCATCAGCACAGATACGCAGTATTTT.